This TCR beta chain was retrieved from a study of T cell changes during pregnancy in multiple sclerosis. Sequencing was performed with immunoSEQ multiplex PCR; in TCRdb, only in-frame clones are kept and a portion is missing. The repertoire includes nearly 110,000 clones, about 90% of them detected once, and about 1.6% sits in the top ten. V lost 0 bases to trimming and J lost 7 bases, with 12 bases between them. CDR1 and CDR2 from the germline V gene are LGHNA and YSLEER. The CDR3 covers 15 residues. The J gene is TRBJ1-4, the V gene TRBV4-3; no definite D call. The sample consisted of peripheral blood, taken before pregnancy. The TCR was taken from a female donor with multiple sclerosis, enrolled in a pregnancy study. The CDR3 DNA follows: TGCGCCAGCAGCCAAGATCAGGTCGGTGGTGAAAAACTGTTTTTT. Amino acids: CASSQDQVGGEKLFF.